Below are 9 T cell receptor beta chains sequenced from a single sample in a study of blood T cells in healthy people across ages. Alongside a J-beta primer mix, a sample-barcoded 5' primer served in a second PCR lasting 7 to 11 cycles. TCRdb re-called the 5' RACE reads with MiXCR, one entry per CDR3 protein. The data contain approximately 400,000 distinct CDR3 sequences, roughly half of them singletons. Specimen: blood. These receptors were collected from a man aged 55-75 years in good health.

The chain is built from TRBV20-1 and TRBJ2-3; the D gene is possibly TRBD2 (6 bases). V shed 4 bases and J shed 7 bases, with 12 bases lying between them. This CDR3 region has 12 residues. Germline V gene data show CDR1 as DFQATT and CDR2 as SNEGSKA (reference sequence). The CDR3 protein is CSATGSGYTQYF. The CDR3 DNA follows: TGCAGTGCTACCGGGAGCGGATATACGCAGTATTTT.

This rearrangement joins TRBV4-2 to TRBJ1-2; D not certain. This CDR3 contains 17 residues. CDR1 is LGHNA and CDR2 is YNFKEQ in the germline V gene. The germline V and J ends were trimmed by 1 base and 4 bases, with 19 bases remaining between them. CDR3 nucleotides: TGTGCCAGCAGCCAAGGTGCGGTCTTTGACTCCTCCTATGGCTACACCTTC. This encodes CASSQGAVFDSSYGYTF.

The V call is TRBV7-2, the J call TRBJ2-1; TRBD2 agrees at 9 bases. Judging by the DNA end, TRBJ2-7 fits better; the J call may be wrong. The germline CDR1 and CDR2 sequences are SGHTA and FQGNSA. The CDR3 sequence is 16 residues long. DNA of the CDR3: TGTGCCAGCAGCGGGGGTGCTAGCGGGGCCTACAATGAGCAGTACTTC. Translating it yields CASSGGASGAYNEQYF.

In DNA form, the CDR3 reads TGTGCCAGCAGTGTGGGTGGTTATGGCAATCAGCCCCAGCATTTT. It encodes CASSVGGYGNQPQHF. This chain connects TRBV6-1 to TRBJ1-5; D not certain. The V gene's germline CDR1 is MNHNS and CDR2 SASEGT. The CDR3 consists of 15 residues. Trimming removed 4 bases from V and 2 bases from J, with 12 bases in between.

This clonotype has more than one count but fewer than ten. A much larger clone sits a single nucleotide away, making a read error possible. CDR3: CSAEGGYF. In nucleotides, the CDR3 is TGCAGCGCCGAAGGGGGGTACTTC. The V call is TRBV29-1, the J call TRBJ2-5, with D perhaps TRBD1 (6 bases). V lost 7 bases and J lost 13, with 10 bases in between. This CDR3 is 8 amino acids long. The germline gives CDR1 SQVTM, CDR2 ANQGSEA.

The chain carries TRBV27 and TRBJ1-2; TRBD1 aligns across 8 bases. The CDR3 sequence is 17 residues long. Germline CDR1 and CDR2: MNHEY and SMNVEV (reference sequence). The V gene end was trimmed by 2 bases and the J gene end by 3 bases; junction bases not matched to a gene: 11. This CDR3 reads CASSLHDRGRNYYGYTF. CDR3 coding DNA: TGTGCCAGCAGTTTACACGACAGGGGCCGGAACTACTATGGCTACACCTTC.

This sequence joins TRBV14 and TRBJ2-6, with a weak D call TRBD1 (5 bases). V was shortened by 2 bases and J by 10 bases, with 9 bases between the two germline ends. The germline gives CDR1 SGHDN, CDR2 FVKESK. The CDR3 loop spans 13 amino acids. The CDR3 bases are TGTGCCAGCAGCCAATTGCAGGGAAACGTCCTGACTTTC. Its translation is CASSQLQGNVLTF.

This rearrangement joins TRBV5-1 to TRBJ2-5; D is possibly TRBD2 (7 bases). The J call is in doubt because the DNA end fits TRBJ2-7 better. The CDR3 is 17 amino acids. Germline CDR1 and CDR2: SGHRS and YFSETQ. CDR3 loop: CASSLGLAVVTGHEQYF. As DNA, the CDR3 is TGCGCCAGCAGCTTGGGGCTAGCGGTGGTTACAGGGCACGAGCAGTACTTC.

This chain uses TRBV6-4 with TRBJ1-2; possibly TRBD1 for D (5 bases). There are 16 residues in the CDR3. Germline lookup yields CDR1 MRHNA and CDR2 SNTAGT. Deletions cut 8 bases from V and 8 bases from J, with 27 bases between. Here the CDR3 reads CASSLEHGQGSGGYTF. The CDR3 DNA reads as TGTGCCAGCTCCTTGGAGCATGGGCAGGGCAGTGGGGGCTACACCTTC.